Below are 2 T cell receptor beta chains sequenced from a single sample in a study of shared clonotypes between healthy human individuals. Assay: immunoSEQ multiplex PCR; the TCRdb copy retains only in-frame clones and omits some. The sample yields 950,000 to 1,100,000 clones, around 75% seen once. The source material was memory CD4+ T cells sorted from blood. As to subset: CD45RA-negative fraction. The source is a man aged 18 to 35 in good health.

The chain employs TRBV5-1 and TRBJ2-3; D possibly corresponds to TRBD1 (6 bases). This CDR3 comprises 15 residues. Trimming cost V 4 bases and J 0 bases, with 12 bases left between them. Germline-derived CDR1 and CDR2 are SGHRS and YFSETQ. Here the CDR3 reads CASSPDRPSTDTQYF. As DNA, the CDR3 is TGCGCCAGCAGCCCGGACAGACCTAGCACAGATACGCAGTATTTT.

A few counts support this clone. The CDR3 protein is CASSYGPGGSPYGYTF. As DNA, the CDR3 is TGTGCCAGCAGTTACGGTCCGGGGGGAAGCCCCTATGGCTACACCTTC. V usage is TRBV6-5 and J usage is TRBJ1-2; a possible D gene is TRBD1 (5 bases). Germline CDR1 and CDR2: MNHEY and SVGAGI. Trimming took off 2 bases at V and 4 bases at J, with 17 bases between the two ends. The CDR3 runs 16 residues.